Described below is a single T cell receptor (beta chain) sequence and its context. Its antigen is still unknown. The data derive from a study of type 1 and type 2 diabetes patients. About the study: Participants included type 1 and type 2 diabetes patients plus nondiabetic controls. Magnetic bead positive selection isolated CD4+ or CD8+ T cells from PBMCs. A total of under 25,000,000 paired-end reads came from the whole study. Study conclusions and caveats: Age and gender were not matched between study groups, possibly biasing interpretation.

The CDR3 contains 13 residues. V lost 7 bases and J lost 1, with 10 bases in between. The germline gives CDR1 SNHLY, CDR2 FYNNEI. Genomic DNA was the PCR template. Amplification of the beta chain CDR3 used 30 forward and 13 reverse multiplex primers. TCRdb fed the multiplex PCR reads into MiXCR, producing one record per CDR3 protein. The sample shows 280,000 or so distinct CDR3 sequences, 40% to 50% of them seen only once. The V gene is TRBV2, the J gene TRBJ1-1; possible D gene TRBD1, 5 bases. The specimen sequenced was peripheral blood mononuclear cells (PBMCs). The receptor's source is a man aged 18 to 29 with type 2 diabetes. This CDR3 is CASIPRENTEAFF. The CDR3 DNA follows: TGTGCCAGCATACCCAGGGAGAACACTGAAGCTTTCTTT.